This entry is about one TCR beta chain. CDR1 is MDHEN and CDR2 is SYDVKM in the germline V gene. The V gene lost 6 bases and the J gene lost 0 bases, with 9 bases spanning the gap. The length of the CDR3 is 13 residues. These data are taken from a study of early T cells in non-severe SARS-CoV-2 infection. Study background: Alpha and beta chains were unpaired, from unsorted whole-blood bulk RNA.

In the library, individual cDNA molecules carried attached unique molecular identifiers. TCRdb processed the 5' RACE reads anew with MiXCR; each CDR3 protein has one entry. This sample carries some 110,000 distinct CDR3 sequences, 14% to 15% of them seen once, and the ten largest clones take around a fifth. This sequence was found in an adult who was a healthcare worker with PCR-confirmed SARS-CoV-2 infection or an uninfected control (not recorded which). The chain has TRBV28 and TRBJ2-7; weak D call: TRBD2 (6 bases). Sequencing input: whole blood. CDR3 DNA: TGTGCCAGCAGCACCGGGAGCTCCTACGAGCAGTACTTC. Protein sequence: CASSTGSSYEQYF.